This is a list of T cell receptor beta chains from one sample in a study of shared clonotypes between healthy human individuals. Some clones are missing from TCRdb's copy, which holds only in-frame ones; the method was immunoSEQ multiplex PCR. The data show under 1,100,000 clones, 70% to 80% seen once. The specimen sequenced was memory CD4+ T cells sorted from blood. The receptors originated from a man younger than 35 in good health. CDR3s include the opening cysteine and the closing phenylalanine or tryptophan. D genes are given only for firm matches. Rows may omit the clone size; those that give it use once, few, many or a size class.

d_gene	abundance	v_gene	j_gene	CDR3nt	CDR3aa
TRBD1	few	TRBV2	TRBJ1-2	TGTGCCAGCAGTAAGGACAGGGGAAACTATGGCTACACCTTC	CASSKDRGNYGYTF
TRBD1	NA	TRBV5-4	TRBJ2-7	TGTGCCAGCAGCCCGGGACAGGTAAACCCCTACGAGCAGTACTTC	CASSPGQVNPYEQYF
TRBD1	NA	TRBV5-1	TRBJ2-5	TGCGCCAGCAGCTTGCAGGGGGCCGTGGGGCAAGAGACCCAGTACTTC	CASSLQGAVGQETQYF
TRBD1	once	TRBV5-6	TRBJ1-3	TGTGCCAGCAGCCGGACAGGTGACTGGTCCACCATATATTTT	CASSRTGDWSTIYF
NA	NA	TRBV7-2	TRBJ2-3	TGTGCCAGCAGCGCCTATTCACGTAGCACAGATACGCAGTATTTT	CASSAYSRSTDTQYF
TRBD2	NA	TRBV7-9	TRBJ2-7	TGTGCCAGCAGCTTAGGAACTAGCGGGAGAGTAAACGAGCAGTACTTC	CASSLGTSGRVNEQYF
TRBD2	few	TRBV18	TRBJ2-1	TGTGCCAGCACTACCGGGGGGAATGAGCAGTTCTTC	CASTTGGNEQFF
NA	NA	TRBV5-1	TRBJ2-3	TGCGCCAGTGCTACGGGGGCCGAAGATACGCAGTATTTT	CASATGAEDTQYF
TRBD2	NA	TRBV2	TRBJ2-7	TGTGCCAGCAGGGGGGGGTCCTACGAGCAGTACTTC	CASRGGSYEQYF
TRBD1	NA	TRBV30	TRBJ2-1	TGTGCCTGGCACAAAAACGCCGGGACAGGGCAGTTCTTC	CAWHKNAGTGQFF
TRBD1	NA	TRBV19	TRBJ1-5	TGTGCCAGTAATATGGACAGGGGAAGGAGTGATAGCAATCAGCCCCAGCATTTT	CASNMDRGRSDSNQPQHF
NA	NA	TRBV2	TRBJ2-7	TGTGCCAGCGGGCGGGACTTCAATTACGAGCAGTACTTC	CASGRDFNYEQYF
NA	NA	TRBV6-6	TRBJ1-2	TGTGCCAGCAGGTATGACGGGAACTATGGCTACACCTTC	CASRYDGNYGYTF
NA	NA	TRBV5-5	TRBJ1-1	TGTGCCAGCAGCTTGGCGCCGAAGAACACTGAAGCTTTCTTT	CASSLAPKNTEAFF
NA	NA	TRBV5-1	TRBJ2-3	TGCGCCAGCAGCTTGCGTGAGGGGACAGATACGCAGTATTTT	CASSLREGTDTQYF
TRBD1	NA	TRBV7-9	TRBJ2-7	TGTGCCAGCAGCCCGGACAGGGGGCAAGAGCAGTACTTC	CASSPDRGQEQYF
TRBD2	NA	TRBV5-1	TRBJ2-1	TGCGCCAGCAGCTTGTATCGACTAGCGGCGGACAATGAGCAGTTCTTC	CASSLYRLAADNEQFF
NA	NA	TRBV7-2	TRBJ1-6	TGTGCCAGCAGCCTAGACGGGGGTGCTAATTCACCCCTCCACTTT	CASSLDGGANSPLHF
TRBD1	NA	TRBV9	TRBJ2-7	TGTGCCAGCAGCGCGCTGGGACAGACCCACGAGCAGTACTTC	CASSALGQTHEQYF
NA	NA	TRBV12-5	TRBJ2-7	TGTGCTAGTGGTAGGCCAATACCAACTACCTACGAGCAGTACTTC	CASGRPIPTTYEQYF
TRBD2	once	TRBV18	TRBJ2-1	TGTGCCAGCTCCTTGGGACTAGCGGTCGTCGATGAGCAGTTCTTC	CASSLGLAVVDEQFF
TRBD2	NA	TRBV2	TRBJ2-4	TGTGCCAGCAGTCCCCTAGCGGGCAGAGCCAAAAACATTCAGTACTTC	CASSPLAGRAKNIQYF
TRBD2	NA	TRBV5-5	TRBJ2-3	TGTGCCAGCAGCCTGAGCGGGAGCTCAGATACGCAGTATTTT	CASSLSGSSDTQYF
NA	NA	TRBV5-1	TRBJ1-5	TGCGCCAGCAGCCCGACAGGCCATAGCAATCAGCCCCAGCATTTT	CASSPTGHSNQPQHF
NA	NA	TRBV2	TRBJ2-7	TGTGCCAGCAGCCTACAGTCCGAGCAGTACTTC	CASSLQSEQYF
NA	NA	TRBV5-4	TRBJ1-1	TGTGCCAGCAGCAAAACAGCAAACACTGAAGCTTTCTTT	CASSKTANTEAFF
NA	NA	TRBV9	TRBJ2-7	TGTGCCAGCAGCGCCCCCGACCGGACTGCGCGTCAGTACTTC	CASSAPDRTARQYF
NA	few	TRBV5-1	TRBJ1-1	TGCGCCAGCAGCTACACAGGGATGAACACTGAAGCTTTCTTT	CASSYTGMNTEAFF
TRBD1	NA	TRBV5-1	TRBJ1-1	TGCGCCAGCAGCATGACAGGGGGGGACACTGAAGCTTTCTTT	CASSMTGGDTEAFF
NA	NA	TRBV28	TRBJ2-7	TGTGCCAGCAGTTTAGAGGGGGGGCCTGCCTACGAGCAGTACTTC	CASSLEGGPAYEQYF
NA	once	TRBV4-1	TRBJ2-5	TGCGCCAGCAGCCACCCCGGGGAGACCCAGTACTTC	CASSHPGETQYF
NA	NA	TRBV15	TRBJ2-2	TGTGCCACCAGGAAAGCTGGTGGCAACACCGGGGAGCTGTTTTTT	CATRKAGGNTGELFF
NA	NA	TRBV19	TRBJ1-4	TGTGCCAGTAGTAGACAAGCAACTAATGAAAAACTGTTTTTT	CASSRQATNEKLFF
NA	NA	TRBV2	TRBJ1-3	TGTGCCAGCCAGGCCTCTGGAAACACCATATATTTT	CASQASGNTIYF
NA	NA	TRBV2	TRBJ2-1	TGTGCCACCCTAGCTTTAGGGGGGCCTTATGAGCAGTTCTTC	CATLALGGPYEQFF
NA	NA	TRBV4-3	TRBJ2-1	TGCGCCAGCAGCCAAGATCCCCAGACTAGTTCATACAATGAGCAGTTCTTC	CASSQDPQTSSYNEQFF
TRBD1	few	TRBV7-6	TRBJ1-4	TGTGCCAGCAGCCGAGGGTCCGGGACAGGGGGCTATGAAAAACTGTTTTTT	CASSRGSGTGGYEKLFF
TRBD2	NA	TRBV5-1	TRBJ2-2	TGCGCCAGCAGCCCCGGGGGGGGGAACACCGGGGAGCTGTTTTTT	CASSPGGGNTGELFF
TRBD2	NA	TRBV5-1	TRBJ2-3	TGCGCCAGCAGCCGGACTAGCGGCGTCACAGATACGCAGTATTTT	CASSRTSGVTDTQYF
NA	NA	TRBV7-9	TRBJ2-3	TGTGCCAGCAGCTTAGCCTGGGCGACGAGGGGAGATACGCAGTATTTT	CASSLAWATRGDTQYF
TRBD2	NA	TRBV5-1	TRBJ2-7	TGCGCCAGCAGCTTGGAACGGGCGGGAGAGGACTACGAGCAGTACTTC	CASSLERAGEDYEQYF
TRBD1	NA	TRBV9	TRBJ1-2	TGTGCCAGCAGCGCCCGATCGGACAGGGCGTATGGCTACACCTTC	CASSARSDRAYGYTF
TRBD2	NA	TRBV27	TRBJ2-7	TGTGCCAGCAGTTATAGGGGTGCAGGGAGTCCAAATGGGGGAGGGTCCTACGAGCAGTACTTC	CASSYRGAGSPNGGGSYEQYF
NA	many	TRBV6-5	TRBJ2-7	TGTGCCAGCAACTCGGGAATTAGCTCCTACGAGCAGTACTTC	CASNSGISSYEQYF
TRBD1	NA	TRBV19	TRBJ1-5	TGTGCCAGTAGTATAGGGCTCCAACAGGGGGCTCGGAGCAATCAGCCCCAGCATTTT	CASSIGLQQGARSNQPQHF
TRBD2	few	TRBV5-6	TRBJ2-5	TGTGCCAGCAGCAAGGACGGTGGGACTAGCGGGAGGGCCAGGGAGACCCAGTACTTC	CASSKDGGTSGRARETQYF
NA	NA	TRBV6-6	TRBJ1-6	TGTGCCAGCAACAAAAACGGGGGAAATTCACCCCTCCACTTT	CASNKNGGNSPLHF
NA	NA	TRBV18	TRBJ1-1	TGTGCCAGCTCACCGGGCCAGAGCATTGAAGCTTTCTTT	CASSPGQSIEAFF
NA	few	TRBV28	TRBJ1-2	TGTGCCAGCAGTTTAACGGGGTATAACTATGGCTACACCTTC	CASSLTGYNYGYTF
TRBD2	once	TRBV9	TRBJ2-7	TGTGCCAGCAGCGCCAGCCCTAGCGGTAACTACGAGCAGTACTTC	CASSASPSGNYEQYF
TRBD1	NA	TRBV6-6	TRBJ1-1	TGTGCCAGCAGCCCCGGACAGGGGGACACTGAAGCTTTCTTT	CASSPGQGDTEAFF
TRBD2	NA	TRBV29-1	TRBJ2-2	TGCAGCGTACCCCCCGGGACTAGCGGGGGGGTGGGCGGCGGGGAGCTGTTTTTT	CSVPPGTSGGVGGGELFF
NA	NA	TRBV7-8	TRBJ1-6	TGTGCCAGCAGCTCAGGGGCCCTAAGGGATTCACCCCTCCACTTT	CASSSGALRDSPLHF
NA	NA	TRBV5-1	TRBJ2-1	TGCGCCAGCAGCTTGGAAGGGGCCCAGTTCTTC	CASSLEGAQFF
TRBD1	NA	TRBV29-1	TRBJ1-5	TGCAGCGTTGAAGAACGGACAGGGTATCGCCAACAGCCCCAGCATTTT	CSVEERTGYRQQPQHF
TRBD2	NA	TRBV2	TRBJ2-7	TGTGCCAGCGGACTAGAAGGGTACGAGCAGTACTTC	CASGLEGYEQYF